These 14 T cell receptor beta chains originate from one sample sequenced in a study of memory CD4+ T cells and cytomegalovirus serostatus. Here immunoSEQ multiplex PCR was the method, and the copy in TCRdb shows in-frame clones only, minus some. The sample lists about 61,000 clones; 80% were seen once. The sort gate was single viable CD3+CD4+CD8-CD45RO+ cells for memory CD4+ T cells. Sequencing was performed on memory CD4+ T cells from blood. Source of these receptors: an adult in good health and CMV-seronegative. Some clones in this sample may be carry-over from other donors' samples.

Here the CDR3 reads CASSVDQAVGSPLHF. CDR3 DNA: TGTGCCAGCAGCGTAGATCAGGCTGTGGGCTCACCCCTCCACTTT. The chain uses TRBV9 and TRBJ1-6; no firm D call. Between the trimmed V and J ends, which lost 0 bases and 10 bases, there was a span of 14 bases. CDR3 length: 15 amino acids. CDR1 SGDLS and CDR2 YYNGEE come from the germline V gene.

This chain links TRBV10-3 with TRBJ2-1; 12 bases map to TRBD2. Germline assignment: CDR1 ENHRY and CDR2 SYGVKD. The CDR3 covers 15 residues. The V and J ends lost 6 bases and 5 bases, in that order; junction bases with no gene match: 5. The CDR3 sequence: CAIRKGLAGDNEQFF. The CDR3, as DNA: TGTGCCATCAGAAAGGGACTAGCGGGCGACAATGAGCAGTTCTTC.

Here the CDR3 DNA reads TGTGCCAGCAGCCGCGGGGGGGTCTATGGCTACACCTTC. Translating it yields CASSRGGVYGYTF. The chain links TRBV5-4 to TRBJ1-2, with D perhaps TRBD1 (5 bases). Germline V gene lookup returns CDR1 SGHNT and CDR2 YYREEE (reference sequence). This CDR3 spans 13 amino acids. Between the trimmed V and J ends, which lost 4 bases and 4 bases, there was a span of 11 bases.

The chain combines TRBV4-3 with TRBJ2-7; 7 nucleotides align to TRBD1. The CDR3 length is 16 residues. Per the germline V gene, CDR1 is LGHNA and CDR2 is YSLEER. Unmatched junction bases numbered 8, after V lost 3 bases and J lost 0 bases. The CDR3 DNA reads TGCGCCAGCAGCCACACCGGGACAGCCGACTCCTACGAGCAGTACTTC. This translates into CASSHTGTADSYEQYF.

The chain couples TRBV18 to TRBJ2-7; D is unclear. The germline V and J ends were trimmed by 9 bases and 0 bases, with 30 bases remaining between them. This CDR3 has 19 amino acids. Germline V gene lookup returns CDR1 KGHSH and CDR2 LQKENI. CDR3 protein: CARKIEGSPRPFSSYEQYF. The CDR3 bases are TGTGCCAGAAAAATTGAAGGGTCCCCTAGACCCTTTAGCTCCTACGAGCAGTACTTC. The variable domain in full, completed from reference TRBV18 and TRBJ2-7, reads NAGVMQNPRHLVRRRGQEARLRCSPMKGHSHVYWYRQLPEEGLKFMVYLQKENIIDESGMPKERFSAEFPKEGPSILRIQQVVRGDSAAYFCARKIEGSPRPFSSYEQYFGPGTRLTVT.

The chain has TRBV10-3 and TRBJ2-1, with D perhaps TRBD2 (6 bases). The CDR3 is 17 residues long. V was shortened by 0 bases and J by 8 bases, with 20 bases between the two germline ends. The germline gives CDR1 ENHRY, CDR2 SYGVKD. CDR3 in DNA: TGTGCCATCAGTGAGTCGATTACGGGGGTTGACGGGGATGAGCAGTTCTTC. Protein product: CAISESITGVDGDEQFF.

This clone was seen only a few times. The chain has TRBV11-2 and TRBJ1-1; 7 positions match TRBD1. The CDR3 loop spans 13 amino acids. CDR1 is SGHAT and CDR2 is FQNNGV in the germline V gene. V gave up 3 bases and J gave up 7 bases; unmatched junction bases: 5. CDR3 sequence (DNA): TGTGCCAGCAGCTTCTCTACAGGGGATGAAGCTTTCTTT. Translation: CASSFSTGDEAFF.

V usage is TRBV11-1 and J usage is TRBJ2-7; 9 bases fit TRBD1. Trimming cost V 4 bases and J 7 bases; bases outside gene matches: 5. The CDR3 spans 13 residues. Germline-derived CDR1 and CDR2 are SGHAT and FQDESV (reference sequence). CDR3 nucleotide sequence: TGTGCCAGCAGCTACTTGGGGACAGGGGAGCAGTACTTC. It encodes CASSYLGTGEQYF.

The chain combines TRBV28 with TRBJ2-1; a weak D match, TRBD2 (6 bases). The length of the CDR3 is 15 residues. CDR1 and CDR2 (germline): MDHEN, SYDVKM. Trimming left V 6 bases short and J 7 bases short, with 19 bases between. CDR3 DNA sequence: TGTGCCAGCAGCCCTGTGGTCGCGGGAAGAAATGAGCAGTTCTTC. Amino acid sequence: CASSPVVAGRNEQFF.

The chain uses TRBV5-1 and TRBJ1-3; D is undetermined. Germline V gives CDR1 SGHRS, CDR2 YFSETQ. This CDR3 comprises 14 residues. With 0 bases removed from V and 4 bases from J, the gap between germline ends came to 8 bases. The CDR3 is CASSLVGSGNTIYF. DNA of the CDR3: TGCGCCAGCAGCTTGGTAGGGTCCGGAAACACCATATATTTT.

The V gene is TRBV30, the J gene TRBJ1-3; D gene ambiguous. Trimming pared 4 bases from V and 0 bases from J, leaving 7 bases between. CDR1 is GTSNPN and CDR2 is SVGIG in the germline V gene (reference sequence). This CDR3 contains 13 residues. DNA for the CDR3: TGTGCCTGGACCAGAGGCTCTGGAAACACCATATATTTT. It specifies CAWTRGSGNTIYF. The entire variable domain, with the rest obtained from reference TRBV30 and TRBJ1-3, is as follows: SQTIHQWPATLVQPVGSPLSLECTVEGTSNPNLYWYRQAAGRGLQLLFYSVGIGQISSEVPQNLSASRPQDRQFILSSKKLLLSDSGFYLCAWTRGSGNTIYFGEGSWLTVV.

This clone qualifies as medium-sized. This rearrangement joins TRBV7-2 to TRBJ1-2; a weak D match, TRBD1 (6 bases). CDR1 is SGHTA and CDR2 is FQGNSA in the germline V gene. The V gene lost 4 bases and the J gene lost 8 bases, with 17 bases spanning the gap. The CDR3 is 14 amino acids. The CDR3 DNA sequence: TGTGCCAGCAGCTCCCGTCAGGGGCTGGGCGGCTACACCTTC. This gives the protein CASSSRQGLGGYTF.

The CDR3 sequence: CASSFNPPDTQYF. Here the CDR3 DNA reads TGTGCCAGCAGTTTTAATCCCCCAGATACGCAGTATTTT. This rearrangement joins TRBV27 to TRBJ2-3; D uncertain. This CDR3 is built from 13 residues. V was shortened by 3 bases and J by 4 bases, with 8 bases between the two germline ends. Germline values: CDR1 MNHEY, CDR2 SMNVEV (reference sequence).

The chain couples TRBV25-1 to TRBJ2-2; no definite D call. Germline values: CDR1 MGHDK, CDR2 SYGVNS. The CDR3 has 14 residues. The V end was cut by 1 base, the J end by 1 base, with 4 bases between. CDR3 DNA: TGTGCCAGCAGTGAATCGTTGAACACCGGGGAGCTGTTTTTT. Protein sequence: CASSESLNTGELFF.